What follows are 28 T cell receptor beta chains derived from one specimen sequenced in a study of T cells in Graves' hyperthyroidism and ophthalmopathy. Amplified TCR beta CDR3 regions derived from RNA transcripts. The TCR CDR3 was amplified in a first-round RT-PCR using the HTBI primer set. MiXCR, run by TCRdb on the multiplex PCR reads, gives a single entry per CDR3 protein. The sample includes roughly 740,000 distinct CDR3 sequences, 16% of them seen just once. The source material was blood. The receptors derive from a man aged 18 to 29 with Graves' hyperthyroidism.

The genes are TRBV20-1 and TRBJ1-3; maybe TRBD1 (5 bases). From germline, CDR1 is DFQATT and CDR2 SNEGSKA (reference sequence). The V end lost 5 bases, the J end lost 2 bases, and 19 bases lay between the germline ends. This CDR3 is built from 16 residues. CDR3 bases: TGCAGTGCTCCTCAACTTATGGGGGAGACTGGAAACACCATATATTTT. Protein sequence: CSAPQLMGETGNTIYF.

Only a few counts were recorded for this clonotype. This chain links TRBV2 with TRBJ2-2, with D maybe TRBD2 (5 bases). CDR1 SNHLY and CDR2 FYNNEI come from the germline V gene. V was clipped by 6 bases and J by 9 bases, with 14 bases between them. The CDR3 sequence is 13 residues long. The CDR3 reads CASSPREKRELFF. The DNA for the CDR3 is TGTGCCAGCAGCCCGAGGGAGAAAAGGGAGCTGTTTTTT.

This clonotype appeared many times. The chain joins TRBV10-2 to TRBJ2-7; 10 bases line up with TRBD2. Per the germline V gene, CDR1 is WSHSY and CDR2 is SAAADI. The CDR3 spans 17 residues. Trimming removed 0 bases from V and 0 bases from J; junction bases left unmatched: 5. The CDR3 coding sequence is TGCGCCAGCAGTGAGTCGAAAAGACTAGCGGGCTCCTACGAGCAGTACTTC. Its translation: CASSESKRLAGSYEQYF.

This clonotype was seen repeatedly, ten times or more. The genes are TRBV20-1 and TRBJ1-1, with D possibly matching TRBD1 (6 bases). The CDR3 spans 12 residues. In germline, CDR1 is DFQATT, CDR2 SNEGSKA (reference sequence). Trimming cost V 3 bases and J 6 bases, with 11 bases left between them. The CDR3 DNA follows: TGCAGTGCTAGGGCAGGGGAGGCTGAAGCTTTCTTT. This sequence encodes CSARAGEAEAFF.

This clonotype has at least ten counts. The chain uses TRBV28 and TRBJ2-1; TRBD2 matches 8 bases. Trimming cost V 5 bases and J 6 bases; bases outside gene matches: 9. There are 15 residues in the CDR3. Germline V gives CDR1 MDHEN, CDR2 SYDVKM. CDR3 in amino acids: CASSAPGLVVNEQFF. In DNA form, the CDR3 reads TGTGCCAGCAGTGCCCCGGGACTAGTTGTCAATGAGCAGTTCTTC.

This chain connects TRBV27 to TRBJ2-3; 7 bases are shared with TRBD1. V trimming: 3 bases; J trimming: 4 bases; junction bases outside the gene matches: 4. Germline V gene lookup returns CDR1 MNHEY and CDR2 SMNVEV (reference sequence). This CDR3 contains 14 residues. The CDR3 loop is CASSFRQGSDTQYF. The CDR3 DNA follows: TGTGCCAGCAGTTTTCGACAGGGATCAGATACGCAGTATTTT.

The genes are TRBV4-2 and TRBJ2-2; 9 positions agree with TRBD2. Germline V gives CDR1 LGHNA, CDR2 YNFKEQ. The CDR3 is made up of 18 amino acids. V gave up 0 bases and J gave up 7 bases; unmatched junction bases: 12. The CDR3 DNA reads TGTGCCAGCAGCCAAGATCTAAGAGTAGCGGGAGTAGTCGGGGAGCTGTTTTTT. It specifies CASSQDLRVAGVVGELFF.

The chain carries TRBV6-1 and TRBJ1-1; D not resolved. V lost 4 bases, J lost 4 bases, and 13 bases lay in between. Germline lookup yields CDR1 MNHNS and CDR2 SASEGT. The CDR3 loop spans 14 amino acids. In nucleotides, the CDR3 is TGTGCCAGCAGTGGCGGCTCCAAGGGCACTGAAGCTTTCTTT. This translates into CASSGGSKGTEAFF.

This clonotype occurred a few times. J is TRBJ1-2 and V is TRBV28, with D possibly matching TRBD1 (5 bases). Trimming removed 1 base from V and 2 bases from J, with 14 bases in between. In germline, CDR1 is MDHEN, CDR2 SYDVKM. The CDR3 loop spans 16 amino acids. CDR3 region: CASSLSGTAFNYGYTF. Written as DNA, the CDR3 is TGTGCCAGCAGTTTATCCGGGACGGCCTTCAACTATGGCTACACCTTC.

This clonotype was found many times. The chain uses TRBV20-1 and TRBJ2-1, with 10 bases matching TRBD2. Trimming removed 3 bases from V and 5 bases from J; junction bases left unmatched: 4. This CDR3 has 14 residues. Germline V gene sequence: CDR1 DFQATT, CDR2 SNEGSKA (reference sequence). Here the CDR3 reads CSASQGLADNEQFF. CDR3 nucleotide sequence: TGCAGTGCTAGTCAAGGACTAGCGGACAATGAGCAGTTCTTC.

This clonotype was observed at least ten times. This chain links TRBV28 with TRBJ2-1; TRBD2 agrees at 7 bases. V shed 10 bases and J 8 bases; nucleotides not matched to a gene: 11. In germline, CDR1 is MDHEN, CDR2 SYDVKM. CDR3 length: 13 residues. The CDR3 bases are TGTGCCAACACCTGGACTAGATTTGATGAGCAGTTCTTC. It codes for CANTWTRFDEQFF.

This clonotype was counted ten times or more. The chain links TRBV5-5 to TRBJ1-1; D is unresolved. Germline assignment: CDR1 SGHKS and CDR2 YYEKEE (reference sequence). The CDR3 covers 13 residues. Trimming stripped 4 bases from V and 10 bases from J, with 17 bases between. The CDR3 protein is CASSNTELRAAFF. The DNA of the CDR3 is TGTGCCAGCAGCAATACAGAATTGCGTGCAGCTTTCTTT.

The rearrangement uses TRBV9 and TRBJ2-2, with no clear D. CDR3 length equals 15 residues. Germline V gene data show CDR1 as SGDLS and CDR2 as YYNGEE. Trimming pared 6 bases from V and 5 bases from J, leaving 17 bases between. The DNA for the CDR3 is TGTGCCAGCACCCCCGGGTTGGAGCTAACCGGGGAGCTGTTTTTT. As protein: CASTPGLELTGELFF.

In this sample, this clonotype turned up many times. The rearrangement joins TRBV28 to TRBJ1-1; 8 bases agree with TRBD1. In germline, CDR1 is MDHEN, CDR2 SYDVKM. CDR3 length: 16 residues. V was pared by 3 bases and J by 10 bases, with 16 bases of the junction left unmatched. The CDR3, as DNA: TGTGCCAGCAGTTTGTATTTGTCAGGGGGCGAGGTCGGAGCTTTCTTT. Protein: CASSLYLSGGEVGAFF. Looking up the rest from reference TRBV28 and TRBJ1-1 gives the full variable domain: DVKVTQSSRYLVKRTGEKVFLECVQDMDHENMFWYRQDPGLGLRLIYFSYDVKMKEKGDIPEGYSVSREKKERFSLILESASTNQTSMYLCASSLYLSGGEVGAFFGQGTRLTVV.

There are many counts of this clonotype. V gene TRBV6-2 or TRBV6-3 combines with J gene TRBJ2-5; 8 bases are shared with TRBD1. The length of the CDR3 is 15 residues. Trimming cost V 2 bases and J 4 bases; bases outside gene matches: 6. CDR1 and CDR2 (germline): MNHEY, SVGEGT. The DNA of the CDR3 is TGTGCCAGCAGTTACCCGACAGGGGTGGCAGAGACCCAGTACTTC. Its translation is CASSYPTGVAETQYF.

CDR3 coding DNA: TGCGCCAGCAGCTTGGCCAAGCGGAGTACAGATACGCAGTATTTT. Its translation: CASSLAKRSTDTQYF. J is TRBJ2-3 and V is TRBV5-1, with a weak D call TRBD2 (5 bases). CDR1 and CDR2 (germline): SGHRS, YFSETQ. The CDR3 has 15 amino acids. Trimming took 0 bases from V and 3 from J, leaving 11 bases between them.

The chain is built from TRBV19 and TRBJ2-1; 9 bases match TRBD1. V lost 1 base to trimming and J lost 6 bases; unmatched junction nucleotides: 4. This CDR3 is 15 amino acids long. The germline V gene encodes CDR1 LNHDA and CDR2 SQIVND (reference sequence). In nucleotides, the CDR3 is TGTGCCAGTAGTATAGTCGGGGGACAGGGCAATGAGCAGTTCTTC. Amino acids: CASSIVGGQGNEQFF.

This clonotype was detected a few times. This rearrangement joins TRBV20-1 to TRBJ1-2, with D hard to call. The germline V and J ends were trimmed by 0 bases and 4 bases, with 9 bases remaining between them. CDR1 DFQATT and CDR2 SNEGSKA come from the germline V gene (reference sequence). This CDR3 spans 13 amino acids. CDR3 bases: TGCAGTGCTAGAGATAGTCTATTCTATGGCTACACCTTC. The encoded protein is CSARDSLFYGYTF.

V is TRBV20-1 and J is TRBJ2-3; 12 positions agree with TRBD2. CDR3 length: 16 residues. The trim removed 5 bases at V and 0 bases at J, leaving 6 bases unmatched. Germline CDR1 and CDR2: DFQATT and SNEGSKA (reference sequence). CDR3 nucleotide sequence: TGCAGTGCTTGGCTAGCGGGAGGGCCTAGCACAGATACGCAGTATTTT. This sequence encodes CSAWLAGGPSTDTQYF.

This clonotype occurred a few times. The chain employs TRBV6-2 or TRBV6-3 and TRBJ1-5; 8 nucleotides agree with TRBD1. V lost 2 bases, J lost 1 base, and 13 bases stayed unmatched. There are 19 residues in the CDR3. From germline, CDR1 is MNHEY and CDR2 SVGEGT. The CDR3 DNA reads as TGTGCCAGCAGTTACAATCCAGGGGGCTTCGTGCGAAGCAATCAGCCCCAGCATTTT. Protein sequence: CASSYNPGGFVRSNQPQHF.

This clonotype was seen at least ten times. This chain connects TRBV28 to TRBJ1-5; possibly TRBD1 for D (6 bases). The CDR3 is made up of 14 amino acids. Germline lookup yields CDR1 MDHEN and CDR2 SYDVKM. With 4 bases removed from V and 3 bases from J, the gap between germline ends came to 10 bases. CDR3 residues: CASSSGQSNQPQHF. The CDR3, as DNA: TGTGCCAGCAGTTCAGGACAGTCCAATCAGCCCCAGCATTTT.

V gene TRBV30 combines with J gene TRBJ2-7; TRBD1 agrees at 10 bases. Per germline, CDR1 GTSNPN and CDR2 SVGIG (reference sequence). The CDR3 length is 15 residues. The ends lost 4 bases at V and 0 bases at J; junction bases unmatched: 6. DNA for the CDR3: TGTGCCTGGAAGGGGACAGGGGCGAGCTCCTACGAGCAGTACTTC. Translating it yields CAWKGTGASSYEQYF.

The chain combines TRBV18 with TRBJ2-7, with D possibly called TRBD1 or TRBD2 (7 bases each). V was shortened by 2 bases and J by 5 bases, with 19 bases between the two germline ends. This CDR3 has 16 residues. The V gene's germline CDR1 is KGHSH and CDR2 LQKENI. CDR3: CASSPFSGTVVHEQYF. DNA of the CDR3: TGTGCCAGCTCACCATTCAGCGGGACAGTAGTCCACGAGCAGTACTTC.

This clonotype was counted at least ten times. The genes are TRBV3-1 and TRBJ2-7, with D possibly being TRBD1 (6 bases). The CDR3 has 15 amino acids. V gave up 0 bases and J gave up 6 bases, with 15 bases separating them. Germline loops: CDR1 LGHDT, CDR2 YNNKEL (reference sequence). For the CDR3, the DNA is TGTGCCAGCAGCCAAGAGACAGGTGATGGGTTCGAGCAGTACTTC. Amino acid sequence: CASSQETGDGFEQYF.

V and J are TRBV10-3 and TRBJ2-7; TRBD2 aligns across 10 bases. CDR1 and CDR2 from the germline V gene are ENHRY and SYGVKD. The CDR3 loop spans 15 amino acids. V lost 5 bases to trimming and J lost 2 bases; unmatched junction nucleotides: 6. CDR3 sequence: CAISLTSGSTYEQYF. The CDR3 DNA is TGTGCCATCAGTTTGACTAGCGGGTCTACCTACGAGCAGTACTTC.

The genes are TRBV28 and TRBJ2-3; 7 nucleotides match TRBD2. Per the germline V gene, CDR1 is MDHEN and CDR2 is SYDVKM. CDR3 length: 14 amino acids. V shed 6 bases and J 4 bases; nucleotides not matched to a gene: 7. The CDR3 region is CASSQGGSADTQYF. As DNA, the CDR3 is TGTGCCAGCAGCCAGGGAGGGAGCGCAGATACGCAGTATTTT. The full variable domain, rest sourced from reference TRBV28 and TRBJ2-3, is DVKVTQSSRYLVKRTGEKVFLECVQDMDHENMFWYRQDPGLGLRLIYFSYDVKMKEKGDIPEGYSVSREKKERFSLILESASTNQTSMYLCASSQGGSADTQYFGPGTRLTVL.

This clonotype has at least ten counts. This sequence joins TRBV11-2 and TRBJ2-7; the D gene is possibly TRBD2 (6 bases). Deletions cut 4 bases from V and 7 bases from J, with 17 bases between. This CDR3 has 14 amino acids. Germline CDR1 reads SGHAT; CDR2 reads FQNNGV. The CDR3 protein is CASSSGLGTREQYF. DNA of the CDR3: TGTGCCAGCAGCTCGGGACTGGGGACGAGAGAGCAGTACTTC.

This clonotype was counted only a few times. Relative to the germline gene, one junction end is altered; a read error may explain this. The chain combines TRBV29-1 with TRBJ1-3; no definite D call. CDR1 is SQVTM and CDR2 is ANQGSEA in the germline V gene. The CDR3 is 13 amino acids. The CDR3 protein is CSGEVSSGNTIYF. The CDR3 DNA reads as TGCAGCGGTGAAGTGAGCTCTGGAAACACCATATATTTT.